The 16 T cell receptor beta chains below come from one sample, sequenced in a study of radiation and T cells in renal cell carcinoma. Sequencing was performed with immunoSEQ multiplex PCR; in TCRdb, only in-frame clones are kept and a portion is missing. The data show 95,000 to 150,000 clones, about four fifths seen once. Time point denoted: blood 2 weeks post-SBRT. The treatment denotes: 15 Gy SBRT to primary tumor, nephrectomy 4 weeks later. Sequencing was performed on blood, taken from a patient whose treatment included radiotherapy and nephrectomy. The receptors stem from a man aged 45-60 years with renal cell carcinoma.

This sequence joins TRBV2 and TRBJ1-5; no definite D call. CDR1 SNHLY and CDR2 FYNNEI come from the germline V gene. Trimming shortened V by 4 bases and J by 6 bases, and 16 bases separated the two germline ends. The CDR3 loop spans 15 amino acids. The CDR3 DNA follows: TGTGCCAGCAGTGTTCAAACCACGGGGTCTCAGCCCCAGCATTTT. Protein product: CASSVQTTGSQPQHF.

The gene calls are TRBV12-5 and TRBJ1-2; D not resolved. The V gene lost 1 base and the J gene lost 4 bases, with 7 bases spanning the gap. Germline CDR1 LGHNT, CDR2 FRNRAP. The CDR3 covers 13 residues. The DNA for the CDR3 is TGTGCTAGTGGTTTGGGGACGGTCTATGGCTACACCTTC. Its translation: CASGLGTVYGYTF.

The table lists this clone with a few counts. The chain is built from TRBV27 and TRBJ2-2; D uncertain. The CDR3 runs to 12 residues. Trimming shortened V by 3 bases and J by 7 bases, and 6 bases separated the two germline ends. Germline CDR1 and CDR2: MNHEY and SMNVEV (reference sequence). CDR3 in amino acids: CASSFPNGELFF. CDR3 sequence (DNA): TGTGCCAGCAGTTTTCCTAACGGGGAGCTGTTTTTT.

DNA of the CDR3: TGCGCCACAAAACAGGGGGCGAGCTCCTACGAGCAGTACTTC. This encodes CATKQGASSYEQYF. The J gene is TRBJ2-7, the V gene TRBV5-1; the match to TRBD1 covers 9 bases. The germline V gene has CDR1 SGHRS and CDR2 YFSETQ. V shed 9 bases and J 0 bases; nucleotides not matched to a gene: 7. The CDR3 contains 14 residues.

The J gene is TRBJ1-5, the V gene TRBV7-8; no clear D gene. The CDR3 is 14 residues long. Germline lookup yields CDR1 SGHVS and CDR2 FQNEAQ. The V end was cut by 1 base, the J end by 6 bases, with 10 bases between. Here the CDR3 DNA reads TGTGCCAGCAGCTTAGATCCCGGTAGTCAGCCCCAGCATTTT. It is translated as CASSLDPGSQPQHF.

In its sample, this clone was seen a few times. J is TRBJ2-5 and V is TRBV2; D not certain. Germline lookup yields CDR1 SNHLY and CDR2 FYNNEI. The ends were cut back, 4 bases at V and 1 base at J, with 7 bases in the middle. CDR3 size: 13 residues. The CDR3 DNA reads TGTGCCAGCAGTGTGCACAGCCAAGAGACCCAGTACTTC. Translating it yields CASSVHSQETQYF. The complete variable domain, with remaining parts taken from reference TRBV2 and TRBJ2-5, reads EPEVTQTPSHQVTQMGQEVILRCVPISNHLYFYWYRQILGQKVEFLVSFYNNEISEKSEIFDDQFSVERPDGSNFTLKIRSTKLEDSAMYFCASSVHSQETQYFGPGTRLLVL.

The chain carries TRBV5-4 and TRBJ2-7; 9 bases are shared with TRBD2. After removal of 1 base from V and 6 bases from J, the junction contained 8 bases not matched to a gene. Germline V CDR1 and CDR2: SGHNT, YYREEE (reference sequence). There are 15 residues in the CDR3. The CDR3, as DNA: TGTGCCAGCAGCTTGCGAAGCGGGGGGACCCTCGAGCAGTACTTC. Translation gives CASSLRSGGTLEQYF.

The genes are TRBV4-2 and TRBJ2-7, with 7 bases matching TRBD1. The CDR3 consists of 18 residues. CDR1 LGHNA and CDR2 YNFKEQ come from the germline V gene. The V and J ends lost 6 bases and 3 bases, in that order; junction bases with no gene match: 20. CDR3 in amino acids: CASSQQAATGALYYEQYF. CDR3 nucleotide sequence: TGTGCCAGCAGTCAACAGGCTGCTACAGGGGCGCTTTACTACGAGCAGTACTTC.

V and J are TRBV6-5 and TRBJ2-3, with 7 bases aligning to TRBD2. The CDR3 has 15 residues. From germline, CDR1 is MNHEY and CDR2 SVGAGI. With 8 bases clipped from V and 2 bases from J, the junction kept 10 bases outside the gene matches. CDR3 sequence reads: CASAHWGGLTDTQYF. DNA of the CDR3: TGTGCCAGCGCCCACTGGGGAGGGCTCACAGATACGCAGTATTTT.

The chain carries TRBV2 and TRBJ2-2; perhaps TRBD1 as D (6 bases). The V gene's germline CDR1 is SNHLY and CDR2 FYNNEI. The CDR3 has 14 residues. Trimming removed 5 bases from V and 5 bases from J, with 12 bases in between. CDR3 amino acids: CASSSNRATGELFF. The DNA for the CDR3 is TGTGCCAGCAGTTCTAACAGGGCTACCGGGGAGCTGTTTTTT.

The gene calls are TRBV6-1 and TRBJ2-7; 7 bases agree with TRBD1. Germline lookup yields CDR1 MNHNS and CDR2 SASEGT. The CDR3 consists of 14 residues. The V segment lost 8 bases and the J segment 5 bases; nucleotides outside the gene matches: 12. In DNA form, the CDR3 reads TGTGCCAGCGCTGCAGACAGGGTCTGGGACGAGCAGTACTTC. Its protein product is CASAADRVWDEQYF.

V is TRBV6-6 and J is TRBJ2-5, with a tentative D call TRBD1 (6 bases). From germline, CDR1 is MNHNY and CDR2 SVGAGI (reference sequence). This CDR3 has 14 amino acids. The ends were cut back, 7 bases at V and 2 bases at J, with 14 bases in the middle. The CDR3 DNA follows: TGTGCCAGCAAAGAAATGGGGGCGCAAGAGACCCAGTACTTC. This codes for CASKEMGAQETQYF.

This chain uses TRBV25-1 with TRBJ1-1; D might be TRBD1 (5 bases). The V gene lost 8 bases and the J gene lost 0 bases, with 19 bases spanning the gap. Germline CDR1 reads MGHDK; CDR2 reads SYGVNS. There are 16 residues in the CDR3. CDR3 sequence: CASSILSGGLNTEAFF. In nucleotides, the CDR3 is TGTGCCAGCTCTATCCTCTCCGGGGGACTGAACACTGAAGCTTTCTTT.

The rearrangement links TRBV6-1 to TRBJ1-1; D is unclear. Germline values: CDR1 MNHNS, CDR2 SASEGT. The CDR3 length is 12 residues. Trimming took off 6 bases at V and 0 bases at J, with 5 bases between the two ends. This chain's CDR3 is CASRTVNTEAFF. CDR3 bases: TGTGCCAGCAGAACAGTGAACACTGAAGCTTTCTTT.

CDR3 sequence (DNA): TGTGCCAGCAGTTGGACGACTAGCGGCTCCTACAATGAGCAGTTCTTC. Protein sequence: CASSWTTSGSYNEQFF. The V gene is TRBV6-5, the J gene TRBJ2-1, with 9 bases fitting TRBD2. The junction had 4 bases not matched to a gene; V was cut back by 4 bases and J by 0 bases. The germline gives CDR1 MNHEY, CDR2 SVGAGI. The CDR3 has 16 amino acids.

This clone came up a few times. The chain employs TRBV6-1 and TRBJ1-6; the match to TRBD1 covers 7 bases. V lost 3 bases and J lost 6; bases outside the gene matches: 2. Germline V CDR1 and CDR2: MNHNS, SASEGT. CDR3 size: 14 residues. The DNA of the CDR3 is TGTGCCAGCAGTGATCAGGGGGTTAATTCACCCCTCCACTTT. Translated: CASSDQGVNSPLHF.